Listed here is a single T cell receptor (beta chain). The assay was immunoSEQ multiplex PCR, and TCRdb's table has in-frame clones only and misses some. The sample carries about 120,000 clones, more than 65% recorded once. This specimen belongs to a study of radiotherapy plus CTLA-4 blockade in lung cancer. Trimming removed 6 bases from V and 4 bases from J, with 16 bases in between. This CDR3 comprises 15 residues. CDR1 SGHTA and CDR2 FQGNSA come from the germline V gene. Those with chemo-refractory metastatic non-small-cell lung cancer were treated with focal radiation combined with CTLA-4 blockade using ipilimumab.

Sequenced material: peripheral blood, taken from a patient treated with radiotherapy plus ipilimumab. This TCR was sampled from a human donor with non-small cell lung cancer that progressed on radiotherapy plus ipilimumab. Some clones in this sample may be carry-over from other donors' samples. The rearrangement uses TRBV7-2 and TRBJ2-1, with D maybe TRBD1 (7 bases). The CDR3 reads CASSGRRGPYNEQFF. The CDR3, as DNA: TGTGCCAGCAGTGGGCGGAGGGGGCCGTACAATGAGCAGTTCTTC.